A single sample is the source of the 29 T cell receptor beta chains below, sequenced in a study of T-cell memory formation after mild COVID-19. Via MiXCR, TCRdb re-called the 5' RACE reads, giving one row per CDR3 protein. Of about 400,000 distinct CDR3 sequences listed, around 17% are singletons. Sequences were obtained from PBMCs or a T cell subset sorted from them (not recorded which). The receptor source for this set is a man younger than 30 who had mild COVID-19 (a few samples of this study predate the infection). Cell type and time point are not known.

This clonotype occurred a few times. This chain connects TRBV7-6 to TRBJ1-2; possible D gene TRBD1, 5 bases. Germline lookup yields CDR1 SGHVS and CDR2 FNYEAQ. The CDR3 is 14 residues long. V was shortened by 2 bases and J by 7 bases, with 14 bases between the two germline ends. As DNA, the CDR3 is TGTGCCAGCAGCTTACAGGGTAATCAAGGTGGCTACACCTTC. It is translated as CASSLQGNQGGYTF.

This clonotype was counted a few times. DNA of the CDR3: TGCGCCAGCAGCCCGAGCGGGAACATGAACACTGAAGCTTTCTTT. This encodes CASSPSGNMNTEAFF. The chain links TRBV4-1 to TRBJ1-1, with no clear D. Per germline, CDR1 MGHRA and CDR2 YSYEKL. The CDR3 is 15 amino acids. V gave up 4 bases and J gave up 0 bases, with 12 bases separating them.

This rearrangement joins TRBV19 to TRBJ1-1; no clear D. Looked up from germline, CDR1 is LNHDA and CDR2 is SQIVND (reference sequence). The CDR3 is 14 residues long. The germline V and J ends were trimmed by 6 bases and 3 bases, with 14 bases remaining between them. CDR3 in DNA: TGTGCCAGTAGATCGCGGGCCCGGGACACTGAAGCTTTCTTT. It translates to CASRSRARDTEAFF. Together with reference TRBV19 and TRBJ1-1, the CDR3 gives the full variable domain: DGGITQSPKYLFRKEGQNVTLSCEQNLNHDAMYWYRQDPGQGLRLIYYSQIVNDFQKGDIAEGYSVSREKKESFPLTVTSAQKNPTAFYLCASRSRARDTEAFFGQGTRLTVV.

This chain uses TRBV5-1 with TRBJ1-2, with D possibly TRBD1 on 5 matching bases. The V end was cut by 1 base, the J end by 5 bases, with 12 bases between. The CDR3 is made up of 14 amino acids. Germline lookup yields CDR1 SGHRS and CDR2 YFSETQ. The CDR3 DNA reads as TGCGCCAGCAGCTTGATGGACACTTCTTATGGCTACACCTTC. Translating it yields CASSLMDTSYGYTF.

The chain is built from TRBV18 and TRBJ2-5; TRBD2 might be the D (5 bases). Trimming removed 3 bases at V and 0 bases at J, with 11 bases between. This CDR3 comprises 15 residues. The germline V gene encodes CDR1 KGHSH and CDR2 LQKENI. CDR3 sequence: CASSPRAGNQETQYF. CDR3 DNA sequence: TGTGCCAGCTCACCGCGGGCCGGGAACCAAGAGACCCAGTACTTC.

This clonotype was seen a few times. The rearrangement joins TRBV5-1 to TRBJ2-2, with 10 bases lining up with TRBD1. Trimming cost V 4 bases and J 4 bases; bases outside gene matches: 4. The germline gives CDR1 SGHRS, CDR2 YFSETQ. The CDR3 extends over 15 amino acids. The CDR3 nucleotides read TGCGCCAGCAGCATGACAGGGGGCCTCACCGGGGAGCTGTTTTTT. The encoded protein is CASSMTGGLTGELFF.

The chain recombines TRBV6-5 with TRBJ1-5; D possibly corresponds to TRBD1 (5 bases). This CDR3 is built from 13 residues. Germline-derived CDR1 and CDR2 are MNHEY and SVGAGI. V lost 8 bases and J 5 bases, leaving 13 bases between the germline ends. DNA for the CDR3: TGTGCCAGCGCCGACAGTAAATATCAGCCCCAGCATTTT. The encoded protein is CASADSKYQPQHF.

This clonotype was seen a handful of times. The chain links TRBV4-1 to TRBJ1-1; D not certain. Trimming took off 2 bases at V and 0 bases at J, with 7 bases between the two ends. From germline, CDR1 is MGHRA and CDR2 YSYEKL. The CDR3 totals 14 residues. CDR3 in DNA: TGCGCCAGCAGCCAACGCATATTGAACACTGAAGCTTTCTTT. Translation: CASSQRILNTEAFF.

The chain has TRBV11-1 and TRBJ1-1; tentatively, D is TRBD1 (5 bases). Germline V gene sequence: CDR1 SGHAT, CDR2 FQDESV (reference sequence). The CDR3 has 15 amino acids. V gave up 3 bases and J gave up 4 bases, with 15 bases separating them. The CDR3 nucleotides are TGTGCCAGCAGCTTCCGGGAGAGAGGGACCACTGAAGCTTTCTTT. It yields the protein CASSFRERGTTEAFF.

The J gene is TRBJ2-5, the V gene TRBV20-1; TRBD2 matches at 9 bases. CDR3 length: 14 residues. Germline V gene lookup returns CDR1 DFQATT and CDR2 SNEGSKA (reference sequence). The V gene end was trimmed by 1 base and the J gene end by 5 bases; junction bases not matched to a gene: 5. The CDR3: CSARALAGGETQYF. CDR3 sequence (DNA): TGCAGTGCTAGAGCACTCGCGGGGGGGGAGACCCAGTACTTC.

This clonotype was counted only a few times. V usage is TRBV7-9 and J usage is TRBJ2-2; D possibly corresponds to TRBD1 (6 bases). The length of the CDR3 is 17 residues. The V end was cut by 1 base, the J end by 4 bases, with 16 bases between. Germline assignment: CDR1 SEHNR and CDR2 FQNEAQ (reference sequence). DNA of the CDR3: TGTGCCAGCAGCTTAGGACCCGGGACACAACTCACCGGGGAGCTGTTTTTT. This sequence encodes CASSLGPGTQLTGELFF.

This clonotype has a count of ten or more. The chain links TRBV5-1 to TRBJ2-3; D remains ambiguous. From germline, CDR1 is SGHRS and CDR2 YFSETQ. V shed 4 bases and J shed 5 bases, with 8 bases lying between them. The CDR3 has 12 residues. Here the CDR3 reads CASSLPQDTQYF. Written as DNA, the CDR3 is TGCGCCAGCAGCCTTCCCCAAGATACGCAGTATTTT.

This clonotype was observed a handful of times. This chain connects TRBV7-2 to TRBJ2-6; the D is unclear. Looked up from germline, CDR1 is SGHTA and CDR2 is FQGNSA. This CDR3 comprises 15 residues. With 5 bases removed from V and 0 bases from J, the gap between germline ends came to 8 bases. Written as DNA, the CDR3 is TGTGCCAGCAGCCGGACCGACTCTGGGGCCAACGTCCTGACTTTC. Translation gives CASSRTDSGANVLTF.

The gene calls are TRBV12-3 or TRBV12-4 and TRBJ1-1, with D maybe TRBD1 (5 bases). The CDR3 runs 14 residues. Trimming removed 6 bases at V and 1 base at J, with 12 bases between. CDR3 loop: CASRPDQGNTEAFF. The CDR3 DNA reads as TGTGCCAGCAGGCCCGATCAGGGGAACACTGAAGCTTTCTTT.

This clonotype has a count of ten or more. The chain joins TRBV4-1 to TRBJ2-2; maybe TRBD2 (6 bases). In germline, CDR1 is MGHRA, CDR2 YSYEKL. Trimming took off 1 base at V and 4 bases at J, with 7 bases between the two ends. The CDR3 totals 14 residues. In DNA, the CDR3 is TGCGCCAGCAGCCAAGGGAGGGTCACCGGGGAGCTGTTTTTT. It codes for CASSQGRVTGELFF.

Here the CDR3 DNA reads TGTGCCAGCAGCTTAGGAGCGAGCAATCAGCCCCAGCATTTT. Translated, it gives CASSLGASNQPQHF. This chain joins TRBV11-2 and TRBJ1-5; no clear D. Germline CDR1 reads SGHAT; CDR2 reads FQNNGV. V lost 1 base and J 1 base, leaving 5 bases between the germline ends. The CDR3 runs to 14 residues.

This clonotype was observed a handful of times. This sequence joins TRBV20-1 and TRBJ2-5, with 8 bases that match TRBD1. The V gene's germline CDR1 is DFQATT and CDR2 SNEGSKA (reference sequence). The CDR3 loop spans 16 amino acids. The V and J ends lost 6 bases and 2 bases, in that order; junction bases with no gene match: 14. CDR3 amino acids: CSAPWGRGRLQETQYF. CDR3 coding DNA: TGCAGTGCCCCTTGGGGCAGGGGGCGACTACAAGAGACCCAGTACTTC.

This rearrangement joins TRBV2 to TRBJ1-2; D gene ambiguous. Germline CDR1 reads SNHLY; CDR2 reads FYNNEI. Between the trimmed V and J ends, which lost 7 bases and 1 base, there was a span of 13 bases. This CDR3 has 14 residues. CDR3 coding DNA: TGTGCCAGCATGCGATCAGGAGTTAACTATGGCTACACCTTC. It translates to CASMRSGVNYGYTF.

V usage is TRBV6-5 and J usage is TRBJ1-3, with D maybe TRBD1 (5 bases). The CDR3 contains 16 residues. The ends were cut back, 5 bases at V and 0 bases at J, with 14 bases in the middle. CDR1 is MNHEY and CDR2 is SVGAGI in the germline V gene. For the CDR3, the DNA is TGTGCCAGCAGTGTAGGGACGCCGTTCTCTGGAAACACCATATATTTT. Translation gives CASSVGTPFSGNTIYF.

The chain is built from TRBV4-3 and TRBJ2-7; D perhaps matches TRBD2 (6 bases). V dropped 3 bases and J dropped 2 bases, with 8 bases sitting between them. Germline loops: CDR1 LGHNA, CDR2 YSLEER. The CDR3 runs to 13 residues. CDR3 in amino acids: CASSQGGPYEQYF. DNA for the CDR3: TGCGCCAGCAGCCAGGGGGGACCCTACGAGCAGTACTTC.

This clonotype was counted a few times. The chain joins TRBV3-1 to TRBJ2-7; D unresolved. CDR3 size: 13 residues. Trimming pared 10 bases from V and 1 base from J, leaving 14 bases between. CDR1 and CDR2 from the germline V gene are LGHDT and YNNKEL (reference sequence). The CDR3: CATLDPSSYEQYF. The CDR3, as DNA: TGTGCCACCCTGGATCCTTCATCCTACGAGCAGTACTTC.

This clonotype was picked up one time. CDR3 amino acids: CASSLVGGRGDQPQHF. In DNA form, the CDR3 reads TGTGCCAGCAGCTTAGTGGGGGGCCGCGGGGATCAGCCCCAGCATTTT. The chain is built from TRBV7-6 and TRBJ1-5; the D gene is possibly TRBD1 (6 bases). This CDR3 has 16 amino acids. Germline V gene data show CDR1 as SGHVS and CDR2 as FNYEAQ. V was pared by 1 base and J by 5 bases, with 15 bases between.

This clonotype appeared once. This CDR3 reads CASSYVAGDTGELFF. CDR3 sequence (DNA): TGTGCCAGCAGTTACGTAGCGGGGGACACCGGGGAGCTGTTTTTT. The chain is built from TRBV6-5 and TRBJ2-2, with 9 nucleotides matching TRBD2. This CDR3 region has 15 residues. The V gene's germline CDR1 is MNHEY and CDR2 SVGAGI. The ends lost 2 bases at V and 3 bases at J; junction bases unmatched: 1.

This clonotype was counted between two and nine times. The rearrangement uses TRBV15 and TRBJ2-1; 14 nucleotides match TRBD2. The CDR3 sequence is 15 residues long. Looked up from germline, CDR1 is LNHNV and CDR2 is YYDKDF (reference sequence). J gave up 8 bases and V 5 bases, and 5 bases lay outside the gene matches. This CDR3 reads CATSSGLAGAYEQFF. CDR3 bases: TGTGCCACCAGCTCGGGACTAGCGGGGGCCTATGAGCAGTTCTTC.

The chain is built from TRBV2 and TRBJ2-7, with 7 bases fitting TRBD1. V was clipped by 10 bases and J by 0 bases; unmatched bases: 9. Germline assignment: CDR1 SNHLY and CDR2 FYNNEI. This CDR3 spans 14 amino acids. CDR3 sequence: CAILTGTASYEQYF. The CDR3 DNA reads as TGTGCCATACTTACCGGGACAGCCTCCTACGAGCAGTACTTC.

The chain employs TRBV2 and TRBJ2-5; D is possibly TRBD1 or TRBD2 (5 bases each). Trimming shortened V by 7 bases and J by 2 bases, and 14 bases separated the two germline ends. This CDR3 is 14 amino acids long. CDR1 and CDR2 from the germline V gene are SNHLY and FYNNEI. CDR3 loop: CASIRDVGQETQYF. The CDR3 region has the DNA TGTGCCAGCATCAGGGACGTAGGACAAGAGACCCAGTACTTC.

This clonotype was recorded at least ten times. The rearrangement links TRBV5-1 to TRBJ2-1; D gene unclear. CDR1 SGHRS and CDR2 YFSETQ come from the germline V gene. Trimming removed 7 bases from V and 3 bases from J, with 8 bases in between. The CDR3 is made up of 12 amino acids. The CDR3 DNA reads TGCGCCAGCTCGACTGACTACAATGAGCAGTTCTTC. This encodes CASSTDYNEQFF.

The V and J genes are TRBV7-2 and TRBJ2-3, with 7 bases aligning to TRBD1. Germline assignment: CDR1 SGHTA and CDR2 FQGNSA. The CDR3 has 16 amino acids. V lost 5 bases to trimming and J lost 6 bases; unmatched junction nucleotides: 14. This chain's CDR3 is CASSGPQGLGRDTQYF. CDR3 nucleotide sequence: TGTGCCAGCAGCGGACCACAGGGGTTAGGCCGGGATACGCAGTATTTT.

This clonotype was found a few times. The chain employs TRBV3-1 and TRBJ2-1; TRBD2 is a possible D gene (5 bases). The V end lost 3 bases, the J end lost 7 bases, and 13 bases lay between the germline ends. CDR1 is LGHDT and CDR2 is YNNKEL in the germline V gene (reference sequence). This CDR3 is built from 14 residues. The CDR3 DNA reads as TGTGCCAGCAGCCAGTCACTAGGTGGGAATGAGCAGTTCTTC. Protein product: CASSQSLGGNEQFF.